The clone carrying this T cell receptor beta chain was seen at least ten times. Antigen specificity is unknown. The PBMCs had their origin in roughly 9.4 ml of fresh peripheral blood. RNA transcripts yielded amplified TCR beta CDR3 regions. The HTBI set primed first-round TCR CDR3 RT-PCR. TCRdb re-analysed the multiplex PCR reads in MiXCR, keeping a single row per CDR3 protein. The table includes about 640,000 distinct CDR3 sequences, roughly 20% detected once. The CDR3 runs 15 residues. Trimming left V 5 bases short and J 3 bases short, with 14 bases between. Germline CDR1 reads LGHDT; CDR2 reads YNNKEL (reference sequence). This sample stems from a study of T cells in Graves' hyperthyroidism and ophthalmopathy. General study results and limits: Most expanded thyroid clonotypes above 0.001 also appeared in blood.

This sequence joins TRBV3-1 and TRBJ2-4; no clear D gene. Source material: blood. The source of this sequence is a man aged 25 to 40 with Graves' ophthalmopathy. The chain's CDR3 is CASSITQYGKNIQYF. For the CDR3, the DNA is TGTGCCAGCAGCATAACACAGTATGGCAAAAACATTCAGTACTTC.